The rows below give T cell receptor beta chains drawn from one sample of a study of tumor and adjacent non-tumor tissue in lung cancer. A single record per CDR3 protein comes from TCRdb applying MiXCR to the multiplex PCR reads. Here the sample spans 85,000 or so distinct CDR3 sequences, more than 75% being singletons. Sequences were obtained from distant non-tumor lung tissue. The receptors come from a woman between 45 and 60 years old with non-small cell lung cancer. The CDR3 runs from the conserved cysteine through the conserved F or W. D genes are given only for firm matches.

v_call,d_call,cdr3_aa
TRBV6-2/TRBV6-3,.,CASKVRGAKNIQYF
TRBV11-2,.,CASSLTYTVYEQYF
TRBV20-1,.,CTASGGKSHYYEHYF
TRBV29-1,.,CSVKQGSIDTQNF
TRBV7-9,.,CASSDQSPDSIYGYTF
TRBV29-1,.,CSIDPLANEPFF
TRBV6-6,TRBD2,CANIRDYDSSGELFF
TRBV12-3/TRBV12-4,TRBD2,CASSLGPASGSTDPSLVTQRF
TRBV4-1,.,CASSQVTRTAEQYF
TRBV6-2/TRBV6-3,.,CASSYSMWVSTEAFF
TRBV30,.,CACLVGTLGHEQSF